Each of the 29 T cell receptor beta chains below was sequenced from the same sample in a study of T cells in Graves' hyperthyroidism and ophthalmopathy. There were TCR beta CDR3 regions amplified from RNA transcripts. Researchers ran a first-round RT-PCR on the TCR CDR3 using the HTBI primer set. From the multiplex PCR reads, TCRdb called clonotypes with MiXCR, one entry per CDR3 protein. The data hold 350,000 or so distinct CDR3 sequences, with roughly a fifth observed a single time. Sequencing was done on a sample of blood. The receptors were gathered from a woman between 50 and 59 years old with Graves' hyperthyroidism.

In its sample, this clonotype was seen many times. The genes are TRBV28 and TRBJ1-1, with D possibly matching TRBD1 (5 bases). The CDR3 sequence is 14 residues long. Looked up from germline, CDR1 is MDHEN and CDR2 is SYDVKM. V dropped 6 bases and J dropped 5 bases, with 16 bases sitting between them. CDR3 residues: CASSPLGVRTEAFF. CDR3 nucleotides: TGTGCCAGCAGCCCCTTGGGGGTACGGACTGAAGCTTTCTTT.

This clonotype has ten or more counts. The chain combines TRBV2 with TRBJ1-6; D is undetermined. There are 12 residues in the CDR3. V was cut by 0 bases and J by 13 bases, with 7 bases left in between. Germline V lookup: CDR1 SNHLY, CDR2 FYNNEI. DNA for the CDR3: TGTGCCAGCAGTGAAGCCCGTTTTCCCCTCCACTTT. Translation: CASSEARFPLHF.

This clonotype was seen ten or more times. The rearrangement joins TRBV29-1 to TRBJ2-2; 8 bases map to TRBD1. The CDR3 contains 17 residues. The germline V gene has CDR1 SQVTM and CDR2 ANQGSEA. The trim removed 5 bases at V and 2 bases at J, leaving 13 bases unmatched. The CDR3 DNA is TGCAGCGTTAGCCGTAGAGGGACAGGACAAAACACCGGGGAGCTGTTTTTT. Its translation: CSVSRRGTGQNTGELFF.

This clonotype was detected many times. The chain recombines TRBV27 with TRBJ2-5; the D is unclear. Looked up from germline, CDR1 is MNHEY and CDR2 is SMNVEV (reference sequence). CDR3 length equals 15 residues. V was clipped by 5 bases and J by 3 bases, with 16 bases between them. The CDR3 loop is CASSLQGRIEETQYF. CDR3 coding DNA: TGTGCCAGCAGTCTCCAAGGACGGATAGAAGAGACCCAGTACTTC.

This clonotype has ten or more counts. The V gene is TRBV29-1, the J gene TRBJ2-7; 8 nucleotides agree with TRBD1. Germline-derived CDR1 and CDR2 are SQVTM and ANQGSEA. The CDR3 has 15 amino acids. With V trimmed by 6 bases and J by 0 bases, 10 bases remained unmatched. The CDR3 here is CSVDYGTGVSYEQYF. As DNA, the CDR3 is TGCAGCGTGGACTATGGGACAGGCGTCTCCTACGAGCAGTACTTC.

This clonotype has more than one count but fewer than ten. The chain links TRBV3-1 to TRBJ2-1, with TRBD2 matching over 7 bases. Germline CDR1 and CDR2: LGHDT and YNNKEL (reference sequence). This CDR3 region has 16 residues. V lost 0 bases and J lost 2; bases outside the gene matches: 4. This CDR3 reads CASSQDSAGPYNEQFF. The CDR3 DNA follows: TGTGCCAGCAGCCAAGATTCAGCGGGGCCCTACAATGAGCAGTTCTTC.

This clonotype was counted at least ten times. The chain employs TRBV5-1 and TRBJ1-1; maybe TRBD1 (5 bases). V shed 4 bases and J shed 4 bases, with 20 bases lying between them. CDR3 length: 16 residues. Germline CDR1 is SGHRS and CDR2 is YFSETQ. The CDR3 protein is CASSSYLTREGTEAFF. CDR3 DNA: TGCGCCAGCAGCAGCTATCTCACCAGGGAAGGCACTGAAGCTTTCTTT.

This clonotype occurred once. A much larger clone lies a single base off, so this may be a read error. The chain employs TRBV15 and TRBJ2-5; TRBD1 matches at 8 bases. The CDR3 runs to 15 residues. Germline assignment: CDR1 LNHNV and CDR2 YYDKDF (reference sequence). CDR3 nucleotide sequence: TGTACCACCAGCACCCACAGGGGGATGGAGGAGACCCAGTACTTC. Translation: CTTSTHRGMEETQYF. Full variable domain (outside the CDR3, taken from reference TRBV15 and TRBJ2-5): DAMVIQNPRYQVTQFGKPVTLSCSQTLNHNVMYWYQQKSSQAPKLLFHYYDKDFNNEADTPDNFQSRRPNTSFCFLDIRSPGLGDTAMYLCTTSTHRGMEETQYFGPGTRLLVL.

The sample holds a few counts of this clonotype. This chain uses TRBV19 with TRBJ1-1, with a tentative D call TRBD1 (6 bases). Germline values: CDR1 LNHDA, CDR2 SQIVND (reference sequence). The CDR3 is 20 amino acids. V lost 2 bases to trimming and J lost 0 bases, with 25 bases between them. CDR3 residues: CASSIKSGRGITSMNTEAFF. The CDR3 DNA follows: TGTGCCAGTAGTATAAAGTCGGGGAGGGGGATTACTTCTATGAACACTGAAGCTTTCTTT.

The sample holds many counts of this clonotype. The chain has TRBV20-1 and TRBJ2-1; 11 bases are shared with TRBD2. The CDR3 extends over 16 amino acids. CDR1 is DFQATT and CDR2 is SNEGSKA in the germline V gene (reference sequence). Losses at the gene ends were 0 bases for V and 2 bases for J; bases not matched to a gene: 3. CDR3 sequence reads: CSARDLAGGAYNEQFF. The CDR3 DNA is TGCAGTGCTAGAGACCTAGCGGGGGGCGCCTACAATGAGCAGTTCTTC.

The chain employs TRBV2 and TRBJ1-3; D is perhaps TRBD1 (5 bases). This CDR3 is 13 amino acids long. The germline V and J ends were trimmed by 7 bases and 1 base, with 8 bases remaining between them. CDR1 SNHLY and CDR2 FYNNEI come from the germline V gene. CDR3 residues: CASMGDSGNTIYF. The CDR3 coding sequence is TGTGCCAGCATGGGGGATTCTGGAAACACCATATATTTT.

The table lists this clonotype with many counts. This chain joins TRBV27 and TRBJ2-1, with TRBD1 matching 7 bases. CDR3 size: 16 residues. The germline gives CDR1 MNHEY, CDR2 SMNVEV (reference sequence). V was pared by 1 base and J by 6 bases, with 9 bases of the junction left unmatched. CDR3 sequence reads: CASSLYPTGVGNEQFF. CDR3 DNA sequence: TGTGCCAGCAGTTTATACCCCACAGGGGTGGGCAATGAGCAGTTCTTC.

This clonotype was seen more than once but under ten times. The gene calls are TRBV9 and TRBJ2-1; weak D call: TRBD1 (5 bases). CDR3 length equals 15 residues. V shed 3 bases and J shed 10 bases, with 20 bases lying between them. The V gene's germline CDR1 is SGDLS and CDR2 YYNGEE. In DNA form, the CDR3 reads TGTGCCAGCAGCGGGGTTAGGGGCACCCCCCAAGAGCAGTTCTTC. Its protein is CASSGVRGTPQEQFF.

This clonotype showed up many times. The chain has TRBV5-5 and TRBJ2-3; D uncertain. This CDR3 is built from 16 residues. Trimming cost V 0 bases and J 1 base, with 12 bases left between them. Germline V gene sequence: CDR1 SGHKS, CDR2 YYEKEE (reference sequence). In nucleotides, the CDR3 is TGTGCCAGCAGCTTGGTCCTACGGCCCGGCACAGATACGCAGTATTTT. Its protein is CASSLVLRPGTDTQYF.

In nucleotides, the CDR3 is TGTGCCAGCAGGGGGACGTGGACGGCCCAGTACTTC. Translating it yields CASRGTWTAQYF. This chain connects TRBV6-1 to TRBJ2-5; D is tentatively TRBD1 or TRBD2 (5 bases each). This CDR3 has 12 residues. Germline CDR1 and CDR2: MNHNS and SASEGT. The V gene lost 6 bases and the J gene lost 9 bases, with 14 bases spanning the gap.

This clonotype was counted a few times. A much larger clone differs from this one at a single base, so this may be a read error. The rearrangement links TRBV12-3 or TRBV12-4 to TRBJ1-1; D remains unclear. The V end lost 3 bases, the J end lost 6 bases, and 8 bases lay between the germline ends. The CDR3 loop spans 12 amino acids. CDR3 amino acids: CASSFPLAEAFF. The CDR3 DNA follows: TGTGCCAGCAGTTTTCCCCTCGCTGAAGCTTTCTTT.

This clonotype was found many times. The chain combines TRBV29-1 with TRBJ1-2, with no clear D. V lost 0 bases, J lost 4 bases, and 9 bases lay in between. CDR3 size: 13 residues. Per the germline V gene, CDR1 is SQVTM and CDR2 is ANQGSEA. CDR3 residues: CSVEDLTGYGYTF. The CDR3 coding sequence is TGCAGCGTTGAAGATTTAACGGGCTATGGCTACACCTTC.

This clonotype has just a few counts. Relative to the germline gene, one junction end is altered; a read error may explain this. The chain uses TRBV7-3 and TRBJ2-1; possible D gene TRBD2, 6 bases. Germline loops: CDR1 SGHTA, CDR2 FQGTGA. The CDR3 consists of 16 residues. CDR3 nucleotide sequence: TGCGCCAGCAGCTTAAGGCCTAGCGCTCGCTACAATGAGCAGTTCTTC. Its translation: CASSLRPSARYNEQFF.

This clonotype was seen repeatedly, ten times or more. V is TRBV2 and J is TRBJ2-7; 9 positions agree with TRBD1. The CDR3 runs to 16 residues. V shed 5 bases and J 0 bases; nucleotides not matched to a gene: 8. Germline V CDR1 and CDR2: SNHLY, FYNNEI. The chain's CDR3 is CASSPWTGASSYEQYF. As DNA, the CDR3 is TGTGCCAGCAGTCCCTGGACAGGGGCGAGCTCCTACGAGCAGTACTTC.

This sequence joins TRBV19 and TRBJ2-1; the match to TRBD2 covers 10 bases. V trimming: 7 bases; J trimming: 8 bases; junction bases outside the gene matches: 14. This CDR3 is 16 amino acids long. In germline, CDR1 is LNHDA, CDR2 SQIVND (reference sequence). This CDR3 reads CASKAIGTSDLHEQFF. CDR3 in DNA: TGTGCCAGTAAGGCGATAGGGACTAGCGATTTGCATGAGCAGTTCTTC.

This clonotype has ten or more counts. The chain links TRBV20-1 to TRBJ2-7, with 7 bases identical to TRBD2. Germline V lookup: CDR1 DFQATT, CDR2 SNEGSKA (reference sequence). This CDR3 region has 14 residues. V lost 7 bases to trimming and J lost 7 bases; unmatched junction nucleotides: 16. CDR3 sequence (DNA): TGCAGTGTCCAGGGAGGGAGGGCCTTGGGGGAGCAGTACTTC. Translating gives CSVQGGRALGEQYF.

This clonotype has at least ten counts. The J gene is TRBJ2-5, the V gene TRBV3-1; 9 nucleotides align to TRBD1. The CDR3 extends over 14 amino acids. The germline V gene encodes CDR1 LGHDT and CDR2 YNNKEL (reference sequence). V lost 4 bases, J lost 5 bases, and 5 bases stayed unmatched. CDR3 nucleotide sequence: TGTGCCAGCAGCCGAGGACAGGGGCTGGAGACCCAGTACTTC. The encoded protein is CASSRGQGLETQYF.

This clonotype was counted a few times. V is TRBV5-1 and J is TRBJ1-2; TRBD1 agrees at 12 bases. The trim removed 3 bases at V and 4 bases at J, leaving 7 bases unmatched. The germline CDR1 and CDR2 sequences are SGHRS and YFSETQ. This CDR3 comprises 16 residues. The CDR3 DNA is TGCGCCAGCAGCTCCGGGACAGGGGGCGTTTTCTATGGCTACACCTTC. It specifies CASSSGTGGVFYGYTF.

The V call is TRBV10-3, the J call TRBJ1-1; 10 nucleotides agree with TRBD1. Germline assignment: CDR1 ENHRY and CDR2 SYGVKD. The CDR3 sequence is 13 residues long. Trimming took 7 bases from V and 4 from J; bases not matched to a gene: 3. The DNA for the CDR3 is TGTGCCATCACCGGGACAGGGGCCACTGAAGCTTTCTTT. It encodes CAITGTGATEAFF.

The chain recombines TRBV2 with TRBJ2-7, with 7 bases that match TRBD1. The trim removed 9 bases at V and 1 base at J, leaving 6 bases unmatched. There are 13 residues in the CDR3. CDR1 and CDR2 from the germline V gene are SNHLY and FYNNEI. Here the CDR3 reads CASNWDSSYEQYF. CDR3 bases: TGTGCCAGTAATTGGGACAGTTCCTACGAGCAGTACTTC.

The chain combines TRBV5-4 with TRBJ2-7, with a weak D call TRBD2 (5 bases). This CDR3 comprises 13 residues. V lost 4 bases to trimming and J lost 3 bases, with 11 bases between them. The germline gives CDR1 SGHNT, CDR2 YYREEE (reference sequence). In DNA form, the CDR3 reads TGTGCCAGCAGCAGCCCGGGAAGCTACGAGCAGTACTTC. Its translation: CASSSPGSYEQYF.

The chain uses TRBV2 and TRBJ2-3; D remains unclear. The CDR3 spans 12 residues. The germline V gene encodes CDR1 SNHLY and CDR2 FYNNEI. V lost 6 bases and J lost 11, with 15 bases in between. CDR3 coding DNA: TGTGCCAGCAGCTTTGGGTGGGGTAAGCAGTATTTT. This translates into CASSFGWGKQYF.

The genes are TRBV19 and TRBJ1-5; D might be TRBD1 (6 bases). Germline V gives CDR1 LNHDA, CDR2 SQIVND (reference sequence). This CDR3 contains 14 residues. Trimming cost V 10 bases and J 4 bases, with 17 bases left between them. The CDR3 sequence is CATTPGQSNQPQHF. DNA of the CDR3: TGTGCCACAACCCCAGGACAGTCTAATCAGCCCCAGCATTTT.

This clonotype was counted only a few times. The V gene is TRBV5-4, the J gene TRBJ1-6; 7 bases line up with TRBD1. Germline V gene sequence: CDR1 SGHNT, CDR2 YYREEE (reference sequence). The CDR3 length is 16 residues. V was clipped by 0 bases and J by 7 bases; unmatched bases: 7. CDR3 nucleotides: TGTGCCAGCAGCTTGGGGTTACAGGGGCCGAATTCACCCCTCCACTTT. Amino acids: CASSLGLQGPNSPLHF.